This T cell receptor beta chain stems from a study of CXCR3-negative and CXCR3-positive naive CD8 T cells (dated by TCRdb to the late 2010s). Looking at the study overall: About 135 million TRB reads were obtained in total, roughly 1.5 +/- 0.3 million reads per library. The diversity and physicochemical repertoire analyses included some 11 donors pooled from two independent experiments. For the TRBV-TRBJ cluster analysis, the naive subsets came from about five donors, while the memory cells came from 3 donors. The research as a whole found: Comparably high repertoire diversity was found in both naive subsets, whereas much lower repertoire diversity was found in memory CD8+ T cells. TRBV-TRBJ usage was similar between naive CXCR3-negative and CXCR3-positive cells from the same donor, while memory cells showed distinct patterns. Because surface CD5, which has been linked to self-reactivity in mice, was comparable between naive subsets, TCR interaction strength was also inferred from TRB CDR3 physicochemical properties. CXCR3 expression partially decreased after cryopreservation, so most assays used freshly isolated PBMCs.

For each CD8+ T cell subset, flow sorting was done in triplicate, and about 300,000 cells per subset went directly into RLT lysis buffer. Standard density gradient centrifugation was used to isolate peripheral blood mononuclear cells from buffy coats. Total RNA was extracted from sorted cells using an RNeasy Mini Kit. Counted from cysteine to phenylalanine, this CDR3 has 14 amino acids. This entry has no DNA. The germline V gene (reference sequence) supplies CDR1 DFQATT and CDR2 SNEGSKA. Comments on this clonotype: No antigen is known for it.

Instrument used: NextSeq 550. The Human TCR Profiling Kit (MiLaboratory) was used to prepare UMI-labeled 5' RACE TRB cDNA libraries. cDNA synthesis used the entire amount of extracted RNA, and PCR amplification then used the entire amount of cDNA produced. Libraries were prepared in parallel with an identical number of PCR cycles. In the paper's pipeline: MIGEC and MiXCR extracted about 50,000 +/- 10,000 unique UMI-labeled TRB cDNA molecules per library, requiring at least two reads per UMI. An average of around 40,000 +/- 10,000 functional in-frame TRB CDR3 nucleotide clonotypes without stop codons was found per library. Diversity metrics, including normalized Shannon-Wiener and Chao1, were computed in VDJtools after downsampling to 5000 UMI-labeled TRB molecules per sample. VDJtools was used to calculate clonotype-size-weighted physicochemical properties of the central five CDR3 residues, namely interaction energy, strength, volume and Kidera factor 4. TCRdb reprocessed the reads, so every CDR3 protein sequence counts as one entry and DNA is not shown. The authors' filters were not applied to this entry. The sample's own table lists about 40,000 distinct CDR3 sequences. The ten top clones hold about 8.4% of the sample.

The sequence came from a human donor in good health. Some clones in this sample may be carry-over from other donors' samples. Sequenced input: memory CD8+ T cells from blood. What the cell subset or site label conveys for this sample: conventional CD8+ memory T cells (TMEM), sorted as controls. The receptor chain draws on TRBV20-1 and TRBJ2-2; TCRdb gives TRBD2 as the D gene, but with no DNA this cannot be confirmed. CDR3 loop: CSAPGRGNTGELFF.